This TCR beta chain came from a study of shared clonotypes between healthy human individuals. Repertoires were generated with immunoSEQ multiplex PCR, while TCRdb's copy carries only in-frame clones and drops some. The sample shows 2 million to 2.5 million clones, over 90% of them seen only once. Germline CDR1 GTSNPN, CDR2 SVGIG (reference sequence). This CDR3 comprises 11 residues. This clone occurred a few times. This receptor was taken from a man between 18 and 29 years old in good health. Some clones in this sample may be carry-over from other donors' samples. The chain links TRBV30 to TRBJ1-1; D remains unclear. The sample taken for sequencing was naive CD4+ T cells from PBMCs. Specified subset: CD45RA+ positively selected. CDR3: CVGRMNTEAFF. CDR3 bases: TGTGTCGGCAGAATGAACACTGAAGCTTTCTTT.